The 15 T cell receptor beta chains given below trace back to one sample, sequenced in a study of cytomegalovirus exposure and HLA in healthy donors (dated by TCRdb to about 2017). The receptor library was made with the immunoSEQ multiplex PCR assay. For the multiplex PCR, a mixture combining 60 forward primers for TCR Vbeta segments and 13 reverse primers for TCR Jbeta segments was used. TCRdb mirrors the immuneACCESS table, restricted to in-frame sequences. Some clones are absent from its copies; in checked studies, under half trace to an unresolved V gene, and the reason for the others is unknown. The sample's own table lists some 72,000 clones. The leading ten clones occupy 0.83% of the sample. Sample: PBMCs. The receptors come from a boy aged 5-17 years in good health and CMV-seronegative.

This sequence joins TRBV30 and TRBJ2-7; TRBD2 aligns across 10 bases. Unmatched junction bases numbered 5, after V lost 1 base and J lost 5 bases. The germline gives CDR1 GTSNPN, CDR2 SVGIG (reference sequence). This CDR3 contains 14 residues. The CDR3 sequence: CAWSALAGDNEQYF. The CDR3 DNA sequence: TGTGCCTGGAGTGCCCTAGCGGGGGACAACGAGCAGTACTTC.

Turning to this clone: Compared with germline, one end of the junction differs, possibly owing to a read error. The CDR3 spells CASSVDSSDNEQFF. CDR3 nucleotide sequence: TGCGCCAGCAGCGTGGACTCCTCCGACAATGAGCAGTTCTTC. The chain links TRBV4-1 to TRBJ2-1, with D perhaps matching TRBD2 (5 bases). The CDR3 has 14 residues. From germline, CDR1 is MGHRA and CDR2 YSYEKL.

The chain employs TRBV20-1 and TRBJ2-5, with no clear D. The ends were cut back, 1 base at V and 5 bases at J, with 5 bases in the middle. This CDR3 has 11 residues. Germline V gives CDR1 DFQATT, CDR2 SNEGSKA (reference sequence). CDR3 in amino acids: CSARGVETQYF. DNA for the CDR3: TGCAGTGCTAGAGGCGTGGAGACCCAGTACTTC.

The rearrangement uses TRBV19 and TRBJ2-5, with 8 bases fitting TRBD1. The trim removed 0 bases at V and 5 bases at J, leaving 11 bases unmatched. The CDR3 covers 17 residues. Per germline, CDR1 LNHDA and CDR2 SQIVND (reference sequence). CDR3 region: CASSIEIGGQGWETQYF. The CDR3 bases are TGTGCCAGTAGTATAGAAATTGGCGGACAGGGATGGGAGACCCAGTACTTC. The whole variable domain, filled in from reference TRBV19 and TRBJ2-5, reads DGGITQSPKYLFRKEGQNVTLSCEQNLNHDAMYWYRQDPGQGLRLIYYSQIVNDFQKGDIAEGYSVSREKKESFPLTVTSAQKNPTAFYLCASSIEIGGQGWETQYFGPGTRLLVL.

The chain employs TRBV2 and TRBJ2-2; TRBD1 agrees at 7 bases. Germline V gives CDR1 SNHLY, CDR2 FYNNEI. J was trimmed by 3 bases and V by 8 bases; bases with no gene match: 3. The CDR3 loop spans 13 amino acids. As DNA, the CDR3 is TGTGCCAGCCGGGACAGATACACCGGGGAGCTGTTTTTT. Translated, it gives CASRDRYTGELFF.

J is TRBJ1-5 and V is TRBV15; 8 nucleotides match TRBD1. With V trimmed by 1 base and J by 2 bases, 4 bases remained unmatched. This CDR3 region has 16 residues. The germline V gene encodes CDR1 LNHNV and CDR2 YYDKDF (reference sequence). The CDR3 loop is CATSRGQGKGNQPQHF. CDR3 nucleotides: TGTGCCACCAGCAGAGGACAGGGGAAGGGCAATCAGCCCCAGCATTTT.

The rearrangement uses TRBV7-9 and TRBJ1-2, with D hard to call. Germline assignment: CDR1 SEHNR and CDR2 FQNEAQ (reference sequence). The CDR3 spans 12 residues. Trimming cost V 4 bases and J 5 bases, with 8 bases left between them. CDR3 coding DNA: TGTGCCAGCAGCTCTAGCGGGTATGGCTACACCTTC. Its protein is CASSSSGYGYTF.

V and J are TRBV6-6 and TRBJ1-1; 8 bases fit TRBD1. The J segment lost 0 bases and the V segment lost 5 bases, leaving 8 bases of the junction unmatched. The CDR3 has 16 residues. Germline V CDR1 and CDR2: MNHNY, SVGAGI (reference sequence). CDR3 region: CASSPRTGIMNTEAFF. The CDR3 nucleotides are TGTGCCAGCAGTCCTCGGACAGGGATCATGAACACTGAAGCTTTCTTT.

The chain has TRBV6-5 and TRBJ1-1; D not certain. Looked up from germline, CDR1 is MNHEY and CDR2 is SVGAGI. This CDR3 comprises 14 residues. Between the trimmed V and J ends, which lost 4 bases and 1 base, there was a span of 10 bases. The CDR3 DNA reads as TGTGCCAGCAGTTCCCGCTCGGGGAACACTGAAGCTTTCTTT. It encodes CASSSRSGNTEAFF.

J is TRBJ2-1 and V is TRBV7-2, with 8 nucleotides matching TRBD2. Per germline, CDR1 SGHTA and CDR2 FQGNSA. V was pared by 5 bases and J by 7 bases, with 7 bases of the junction left unmatched. The CDR3 has 14 residues. For the CDR3, the DNA is TGTGCCAGCAGCCGGGAGGGCCTTAGGAATGAGCAGTTCTTC. It specifies CASSREGLRNEQFF. Looking up the rest from reference TRBV7-2 and TRBJ2-1 gives the full variable domain: GAGVSQSPSNKVTEKGKDVELRCDPISGHTALYWYRQSLGQGLEFLIYFQGNSAPDKSGLPSDRFSAERTGGSVSTLTIQRTQQEDSAVYLCASSREGLRNEQFFGPGTRLTVL.

V gene TRBV29-1 combines with J gene TRBJ2-7; a weak D match, TRBD1 (5 bases). V lost 0 bases and J lost 2, with 17 bases in between. Germline V gene lookup returns CDR1 SQVTM and CDR2 ANQGSEA. CDR3 length equals 16 residues. The CDR3 nucleotides read TGCAGCGTTGAAGATTCAGGGTTTGGTAACCCCTACGAGCAGTACTTC. Protein product: CSVEDSGFGNPYEQYF.

The chain couples TRBV11-2 to TRBJ2-7, with a possible D match to TRBD1 (5 bases). With 4 bases removed from V and 0 bases from J, the gap between germline ends came to 16 bases. The V gene's germline CDR1 is SGHAT and CDR2 FQNNGV. The CDR3 length is 16 residues. CDR3 protein: CASSYDRTQSSYEQYF. The CDR3 DNA reads as TGTGCCAGCAGCTATGACAGAACCCAGAGCTCCTACGAGCAGTACTTC.

The rearrangement joins TRBV6-1 to TRBJ1-3, with D perhaps TRBD1 (6 bases). The germline V gene has CDR1 MNHNS and CDR2 SASEGT. This CDR3 has 15 residues. The V gene lost 1 base and the J gene lost 2 bases, with 9 bases spanning the gap. CDR3 amino acids: CASSEEEGAGNTIYF. In DNA, the CDR3 is TGTGCCAGCAGTGAAGAAGAGGGGGCTGGAAACACCATATATTTT.

The chain joins TRBV6-1 to TRBJ2-7; TRBD2 aligns across 9 bases. The CDR3 has 17 residues. With 4 bases clipped from V and 3 bases from J, the junction kept 13 bases outside the gene matches. Germline values: CDR1 MNHNS, CDR2 SASEGT. This chain's CDR3 is CASSGVGLAGKNYEQYF. The CDR3 DNA reads TGTGCCAGCAGTGGAGTTGGGCTAGCGGGGAAAAACTACGAGCAGTACTTC.

The chain has TRBV29-1 and TRBJ2-1; D is unclear. The CDR3 extends over 15 amino acids. Germline CDR1 and CDR2: SQVTM and ANQGSEA. Trimming stripped 0 bases from V and 8 bases from J, with 17 bases between. In nucleotides, the CDR3 is TGCAGCGTTGAAGATCTTCTAGGTGGGTCGGATGAGCAGTTCTTC. Its translation: CSVEDLLGGSDEQFF.